The entry below describes one T cell receptor beta chain. Its antigen is unknown. Within one base of it there is no much larger clone, and no base qualities were kept. The germline V gene specifies SGHTA as CDR1 and FQGNSA as CDR2. The CDR3 runs 16 residues from the cysteine to the phenylalanine. This entry keeps only the CDR3 DNA: 48 bases, framed from base 1. Germline trimming amounts to 1 base on V and 5 bases on J, with 7 as the count of junction bases outside the gene matches. The Qiagen DNeasy kit was used to extract genomic DNA both from unsorted PBMCs and from the negatively selected CD4+ and CD8+ fractions. TCR beta CDR3 regions were subjected to amplification by immunoSEQ multiplex PCR with primers that anneal to V and J segments. Amplification bias was minimized using a synthetic immune receptor repertoire, and residual bias was removed computationally after sequencing. The authors' analysis ran thus. Custom Python scripts were used to quantify repertoire diversity as the Shannon entropy index. Unsorted, CD4+ and CD8+ repertoires were analyzed separately, except for combined analyses in which CD4+ and CD8+ sequences were merged in silico. A clone counted as expanded when the clone's frequency after treatment rose at least 2-fold relative to C1D1, and clones undetected at baseline were given a pseudocount of 0.5. Clones with 0 or 1 copy at C1D1 were classified as singleton clones, and clones with 2 or more copies were classified as non-singleton clones. Clones expanded in unsorted samples were assigned a CD4+, CD8+ or unknown annotation through matching of protein sequences in sorted samples from the same patient. Wilcoxon tests on paired samples were used to test changes in diversity from C1D1 to C4D1. The table was pulled from immuneACCESS by TCRdb, which kept in-frame rearrangements only. Such tables lose some clones; where checked, under half of the loss comes from unresolved V genes, and the rest has no known cause. From that table come the V and J calls and clone size; the DNA was used to work out D and trimming. Counted in this sample were around 34,000 clones; less than 85% of them appeared once. Less than 20% of the sample belongs to the ten largest clones.

These data come from a study of PD-1 blockade in classical Hodgkin lymphoma (dated by TCRdb to the early 2020s). About the investigation overall: Nivolumab dosing was 3 mg/kg intravenously every 2 weeks, continuing until either disease progression or unacceptable toxicity. A peripheral blood immune signature of response to PD-1 blockade in classical Hodgkin lymphoma was defined using TCR beta sequencing and CyTOF. What the authors observed across the whole study: By C4D1, a significant rise was seen in CD4+ TCR diversity but not in CD8+ TCR diversity (p=0.0027 vs p=0.16), and the rise was most apparent among complete responders (p=0.02). Only a single clinical trial cohort was studied, and what caused the repertoire differences, possibly disease activity or prior therapy, remained undefined. Newly diagnosed patients were reported to have lower baseline TCR diversity than healthy donors, and relapsed/refractory patients were reported to have lower baseline TCR diversity still. Among trial patients, those achieving complete response had baseline diversity similar to that of newly diagnosed patients, while diversity was significantly lower in partial responders and progressors. Lower diversity was observed in patients in whom nivolumab was started less than 1 year after ASCT, and these patients were excluded from later analyses so that confounding by immune reconstitution would be avoided.

The meaning of the sample's time point label: cycle 2 day 1 (C2D1) of nivolumab. Every trial patient had relapsed after autologous stem cell transplantation, and cohorts A, B and C differed in prior brentuximab vedotin exposure. The trial cohort comprised 56 patients with relapsed/refractory classical Hodgkin lymphoma whose best overall responses were complete response, partial response or progressive disease. Trial patients were treated with single-agent nivolumab in the multi-cohort phase II CheckMate 205 trial. Best overall response was determined by an independent review committee according to the 2007 International Working Group response criteria. PBMCs from the trial were collected at three points: immediately before nivolumab initiation (C1D1), and during therapy at cycle 2 day 1 and cycle 4 day 1. After peripheral blood was drawn into 8 mL Vacutainer Cell Preparation Tubes, PBMCs were isolated by centrifugation and then cryopreserved.

The rearranged segments are TRBV7-2 and TRBJ2-1; TRBD2 agrees with 8 junctional bases. The specimen comprised peripheral blood mononuclear cells (PBMCs), sampled before the second cycle of nivolumab. This receptor was obtained from a human donor with classical Hodgkin lymphoma. The DNA is TGTGCCAGCAGCTTAGGCCCAGCGGGGGTCAACAATGAGCAGTTCTTC. This is translated as CASSLGPAGVNNEQFF.